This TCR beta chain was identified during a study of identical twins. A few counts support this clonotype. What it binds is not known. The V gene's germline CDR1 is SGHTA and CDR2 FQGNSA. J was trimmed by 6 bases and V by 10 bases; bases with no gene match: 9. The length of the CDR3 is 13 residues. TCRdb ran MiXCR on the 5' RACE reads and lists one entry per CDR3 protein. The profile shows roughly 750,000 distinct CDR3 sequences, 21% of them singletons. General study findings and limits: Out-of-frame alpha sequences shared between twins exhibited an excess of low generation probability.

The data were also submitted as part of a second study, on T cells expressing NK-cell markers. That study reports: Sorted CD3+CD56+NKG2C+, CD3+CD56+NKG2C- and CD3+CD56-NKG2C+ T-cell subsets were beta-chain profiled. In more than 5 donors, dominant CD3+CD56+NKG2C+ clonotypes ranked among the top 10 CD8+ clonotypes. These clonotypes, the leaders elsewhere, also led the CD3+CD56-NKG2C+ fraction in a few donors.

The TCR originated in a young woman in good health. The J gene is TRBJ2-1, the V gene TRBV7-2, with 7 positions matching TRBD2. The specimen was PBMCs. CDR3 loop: CAIRTSVRNEQFF. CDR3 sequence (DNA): TGTGCCATACGGACTAGTGTTCGCAATGAGCAGTTCTTC.